The 5 T cell receptor beta chains below were found in one sample sequenced in a study of cytomegalovirus exposure and HLA in healthy donors. Sequencing was performed with immunoSEQ multiplex PCR; in TCRdb, only in-frame clones are kept and a portion is missing. The sample records more than 95,000 clones, approximately 91% being singletons. Sample: PBMCs. The receptors were gathered from a woman aged 18-35 years in good health and CMV-seronegative.

This chain uses TRBV4-1 with TRBJ1-3, with a tentative D call TRBD1 (6 bases). The V gene's germline CDR1 is MGHRA and CDR2 YSYEKL. The CDR3 is 19 residues long. Between the trimmed V and J ends, which lost 0 bases and 0 bases, there was a span of 18 bases. The DNA for the CDR3 is TGCGCCAGCAGCCAAGAAGACCCTGTGGGGGCCCCCTCTGGAAACACCATATATTTT. Translation: CASSQEDPVGAPSGNTIYF.

The rearrangement joins TRBV5-6 to TRBJ2-6; D might be TRBD1 (5 bases). CDR3 length equals 15 residues. Germline lookup yields CDR1 SGHDT and CDR2 YYEEEE. Between the trimmed V and J ends, which lost 2 bases and 0 bases, there was a span of 6 bases. The chain's CDR3 is CASSFQGSGANVLTF. The CDR3 nucleotides are TGTGCCAGCAGCTTTCAGGGCTCTGGGGCCAACGTCCTGACTTTC.

The chain links TRBV20-1 to TRBJ2-7; weak D call: TRBD1 (5 bases). Trimming left V 3 bases short and J 5 bases short, with 8 bases between. Per germline, CDR1 DFQATT and CDR2 SNEGSKA (reference sequence). This CDR3 has 11 residues. This CDR3 reads CSASTTDEQYF. CDR3 nucleotides: TGCAGTGCTAGTACGACAGACGAGCAGTACTTC.

This chain connects TRBV7-9 to TRBJ2-7; a weak D match, TRBD1 (6 bases). Germline V gene data show CDR1 as SEHNR and CDR2 as FQNEAQ (reference sequence). The CDR3 is made up of 13 amino acids. The V end lost 5 bases, the J end lost 3 bases, and 11 bases lay between the germline ends. The chain's CDR3 is CASSPRTVYEQYF. CDR3 bases: TGTGCCAGCAGCCCCAGGACAGTCTACGAGCAGTACTTC.

The chain joins TRBV12-2 to TRBJ2-7; the table assigns TRBD2, which was not confirmed against the DNA. TRBV12-2 is designated a pseudogene. The CDR3 totals 15 residues. The CDR3 sequence is CASRFSSGSCYEQYF. CDR3 nucleotides: TGTGCAAGTCGCTTCTCTAGCGGGAGTTGTTACGAGCAGTACTTC.